This TCR beta chain was observed in a study of cytomegalovirus exposure and HLA in healthy donors (dated by TCRdb to about 2017). Concerning the study at large: An earlier analysis of 587 of the donors reported 276 Gb of sequence data and roughly 120 million unique TCR beta sequences obtained from roughly 170 million T cells. Roughly 300 gigabases of sequencing data and approximately 85 million unique TCR sequences were included in an early release covering around 600 HLA-typed donors. Among the approximately 400 genotyped donors, 75% to 90% belonged to the genetic ancestry cluster associated with self-reported Caucasian donors. The study aimed to test whether cataloging public T cell receptors could reveal signatures of past pathogen exposure. The study used immunosequencing to profile the T cell repertoires of around 600 subjects and linked those repertoires to cytomegalovirus serostatus. Along with the roughly 700-subject first cohort, a separate validation cohort of over a hundred different subjects was used. High-throughput TCR immunosequencing, statistical association of individual TCRs with disease status, and machine learning were combined to predict cytomegalovirus infection status. A later analysis re-analyzed previously published TCR beta repertoires from roughly 690 donors and added high-resolution HLA genotyping to study TCR occurrence patterns. Rather than drawing on any new phenotypic data, the later analysis identified candidate immune exposures from TCR beta sequences and the way those sequences occurred across donors. In an earlier analysis of about 590 of the donors, high-throughput TCR beta sequencing was used to judge whether each TCR beta V gene segment behaved as functional or pseudogenic. Donor age, sex, ethnicity and CMV serostatus were compiled alongside the repertoire data. In a later genetic analysis, genome-wide SNP genotypes for about three fifths of the roughly 670 donors were used, and that subset was treated as a discovery cohort. All discovery cohort repertoires had been generated using a single sequencing platform. Class I and class II HLA loci were covered by the typing at four-digit resolution. Typing coverage varied by locus: roughly 620-640 donors for A, B, C, DRB1 and DQB1; approximately 520 for DQA1; around 570 for DPA1; fewer than 480 for DPB1. Roughly five DR-DQ haplotypes were treated as single units for association and clustering because of strong linkage in the cohort. Among 398 genotyped donors of the cohort, an average of approximately 230,000 unique TCR beta nucleotide sequences were sequenced per donor, roughly 20% of them non-productive. Study-wide findings and limitations: In this cohort, only TCR beta chains were sequenced, and detectable features were limited by the absence of alpha or paired-chain data. A further reported finding was that TCR beta sequences accurately predicted the HLA-A and HLA-B alleles for most subjects in the first cohort. V-gene and J-gene trimming of TCR beta chains was associated with a missense DCLRE1C variant in a later genetic analysis, and the association was replicated in an independent cohort. Most TCR sequences were seen in very few donors, while some public TCRs were found in many individuals. Several of the top co-occurrence clusters appeared to be linked to parvovirus B19, influenza, CMV and Epstein-Barr virus, according to a later analysis. Specific HLA alleles were associated with 15,000 to 20,000 TCR beta sequences at a false discovery rate of 0.05 in a later analysis. Some IMGT-functional V segments, including TRBV6-2 and TRBV6-3, could not be told apart with the 87-base-pair reads, so those segments were excluded. It was suggested by the authors that the approach could potentially be generalized to other disease states and immunological phenotypes. Seventeen rarely observed V segments, including chromosome 9 orphons, were excluded from the earlier analysis of several hundred of the donors because counts were too low. In a later analysis, most CMV-associated TCR beta chains were found to appear HLA-restricted, with HLA associations seemingly driven largely by CMV exposure. A cluster of highly shared sequence variants was judged likely to represent a technical artifact of the sequencing pipeline. Because some donors lacked HLA typing at each locus, the association tests relied only on the typed subset. In an earlier analysis of a few hundred of the donors, most TCR beta V segments were observed in productive rearrangements about 90% or about 30% of the time, broadly matching IMGT annotations. A later analysis found that TCR association rates varied across HLA loci, with DRB1 alleles showing the most associated TCRs and HLA-C alleles the fewest. When HLA alleles, especially DR and DQ, strongly co-occurred, attributing TCR associations to individual alleles was difficult. A later genetic analysis reported fewer N-insertions in productive TCRs among donors in an Asian-associated ancestry cluster than the roughly 700-donor mean. Roughly uniform sequencing depth across donors was assumed in presence/absence analyses, although this assumption may not hold. In the study, 150 to 200 TCR beta chains were listed as associated with cytomegalovirus. Immune exposure information for the cohort was limited to CMV serostatus. A later analysis found that HLA-associated TCR beta chains were more clonally expanded and had lower generation probabilities than equally common non-associated chains. In vitro tests confirmed that a few of the cytomegalovirus-associated TCR beta chains recognize cytomegalovirus antigens. The classifier was reported to diagnose cytomegalovirus status with high specificity and sensitivity in both the original cohort and the validation cohort. Correlated functional status among segregating V segments might reflect linkage disequilibrium, but an unknown experimental factor could not be ruled out.

Of note for this clone: Its antigen is still unknown. Qualities for individual bases were not recorded, and no much larger clone is one base off.

The cohort was made up of roughly 670 healthy bone marrow donors. At the time of sampling, all cohort members were nominally healthy, though unrecorded immune exposures were likely present. The donor was CMV seropositive and was included in the group of 250 to 350 seropositive cohort members. A peripheral blood sample was provided by each donor, and peripheral blood mononuclear cells were used for TCR beta sequencing. Genomic DNA was extracted from the blood cell samples with the Qiagen DNeasy Blood Extraction Kit. Trimming accounts for 7 bases at V and 1 base at J, while the number of junction bases matched to no gene is 4. The CDR3 holds 15 amino acids from the cysteine to the phenylalanine. CDR3 DNA is the only sequence kept; it has 45 bases, read in frame from the first base. The germline V gene sets CDR1 to MDHEN and CDR2 to SYDVKM. The library was prepared using the immunoSEQ multiplex PCR assay. For the multiplex PCR, a mixture combining 60 forward primers for TCR Vbeta segments and 13 reverse primers for TCR Jbeta segments was used. Amplification of the CDR3 region of rearranged TCR beta genes was performed with a multiplex PCR assay on genomic DNA. Amplified TCR beta libraries were sequenced as 87-base-pair reads on the Illumina HiSeq System. Regarding the original processing steps: Across the roughly 640 repertoires, a later analysis counted some 81 million unique TCR beta chains, approximately 12 million of which were shared by at least two donors. To remove PCR and sequencing errors, raw reads were error-corrected and collapsed into unique sequences using a nearest-neighbor algorithm that merged closely related sequences. CDR3 sequences were aligned to IMGT reference sequences to assign V, D and J gene segments. For a sequence to be retained, at least a six-nucleotide match to both a V gene segment and a J gene segment was required. Rearrangements were called productive when the CDR3 lacked stop codons and stayed in frame with V and J; all others were non-productive. CDR3 was defined by IMGT convention, running from the second conserved V-encoded cysteine to the conserved J-encoded phenylalanine. Sequences without an unambiguous match to a single V gene segment were excluded from the earlier analysis of 450 to 750 of the donors. In an earlier analysis of 587 of the donors, V segments were called functional above 56.7% productive rearrangements and were called segregating when the between-donor standard deviation exceeded 5%. A statistical classification framework was developed to diagnose cytomegalovirus status using the catalog of TCR beta chain sequences. In a later analysis, TCR nucleotide sequences were compared against IMGT/GENE-DB human TR gene sequences so that V and J genes could be assigned. Using the TCRdist pipeline, a later analysis assigned CDR3 sequences along with most-parsimonious VDJ recombination scenarios. In a later analysis, every TCR beta chain was defined by the combination of its CDR3 amino acid sequence and its V-gene family, and reads without a unique V-gene family were dropped. A later analysis removed 550 to 700 highly shared, low-generation-probability nucleotide sequences to deal with suspected cross-contamination and a sequencing artifact. A later analysis calculated a clonal expansion index for each public chain from normalized within-repertoire ranks of inferred template counts. Generation probabilities in a later analysis came from a VDJ recombination model fitted to out-of-frame rearrangements, and those results were checked against IGoR. Hypergeometric tests were used in a later analysis to score TCR-TCR, TCR-HLA and TCR-CMV co-occurrence, with a repertoire-size bias correction applied to the TCR pairs. A later analysis estimated false discovery rates by permuting HLA or CMV assignments 20 times. In a later analysis, co-occurring TCRs were grouped using DBSCAN, and TCRdist sequence similarity was added for clustering within HLA-allele-positive subsets. Repertoires with fewer than 30,000 or more than 120,000 public chains were left out of co-occurrence clustering, as were about 5 repertoires with anomalous nucleotide sharing. TCRdb's version of the immuneACCESS table is confined to in-frame rearrangements and falls short of the full clone set. An unresolved V gene accounts for under half of the shortfall where checked; the remainder is of unknown origin. V and J calls and clone size are given by that table; D and trimming were obtained from the DNA. Counted in this sample were around 140,000 clones; 70% to 85% of them appeared once. The biggest ten clones account for around a tenth of the sample.

Rearrangement joined TRBV28 to TRBJ1-3, with TRBD1 identical over 10 junction bases. The sequence was collected from a woman aged 55-70 years in good health and CMV-seropositive. The sample consisted of PBMCs. DNA sequence: TGTGCCAGCATTCCGGGACAGGGGTCTGGAAACACCATATATTTT. This gives the protein CASIPGQGSGNTIYF.